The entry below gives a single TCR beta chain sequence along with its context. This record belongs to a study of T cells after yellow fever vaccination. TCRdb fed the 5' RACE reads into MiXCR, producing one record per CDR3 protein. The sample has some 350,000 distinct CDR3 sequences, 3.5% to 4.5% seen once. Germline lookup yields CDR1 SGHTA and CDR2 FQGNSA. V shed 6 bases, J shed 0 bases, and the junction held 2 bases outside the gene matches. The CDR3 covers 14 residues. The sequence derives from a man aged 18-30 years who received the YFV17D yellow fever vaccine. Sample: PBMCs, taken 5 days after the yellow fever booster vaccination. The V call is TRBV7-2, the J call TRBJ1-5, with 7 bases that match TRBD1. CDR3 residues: CASRGTDSNQPQHF. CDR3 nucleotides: TGTGCCAGCAGGGGGACAGATAGCAATCAGCCCCAGCATTTT.